Listed below are T cell receptor beta chains from one sample, sequenced in a study of T cells in localized non-small cell lung cancer. Data came from immunoSEQ multiplex PCR; TCRdb stores just in-frame clones and leaves some out. This table has tens of thousands of clones, more than 75% appearing once. Sequencing used peripheral blood, obtained before any cancer treatment. All receptors come from a woman aged 40-69 years with stage I squamous cell lung carcinoma. The conserved cysteine and the conserved F or W are not part of the CDR3 here. The order of the fields is V gene, CDR3 protein.

>TRBV9
ASSVGRPGGMNTEAF
>TRBV12-5
ASGSNQGRGMVGTEAF
>TRBV5-4
ASSPRGQNYGYT
>TRBV5-1
ASSLGGNEQF
>TRBV27
ATRGWTGSTDTQY
>TRBV11-3
ASSLSGAGNTIY
>TRBV14
ASSRLGFNYGYT
>TRBV27
ASSLYRNRGLSEQY
>TRBV5-6
ASSYGGNMGNEQF
>TRBV5-1
ASSLNRVSYNEQF
>TRBV5-4
ASSLDKNYGYT
>TRBV6-1
ASSGGQGGKLF
>TRBV12-1
ASSHTGPYNEQF
>TRBV7-2
ASRGSSIYEQY
>TRBV5-1
ASGGGQNLNSPLH
>TRBV7-3
ASSLMGGSYTGELF
>TRBV19
ASSETSAFTFSNYGYT
>TRBV30
AWKPAGYDHGYT
>TRBV29-1
SVLGQGAVNEQF
>TRBV10-1
ASSRQPQH
>TRBV5-1
ASSEGTSPLH
>TRBV6-4
ASTPSPGNTEAF
>TRBV29-1
SVEGRRRAGLNEQF
>TRBV10-3
AISEIGTASYEQY
>TRBV11-2
ASRPGQGTPWNTEAF
>TRBV5-1
ASSLSTGGKDEQF
>TRBV7-8
ASSQMGGSTDTQY
>TRBV7-2
ASSFQPRDNEQF
>TRBV18
ASSPPGGGGNTEAF
>TRBV19
ASKAEESNQPQH
>TRBV4-2
ASSQGVGDTEAF
>TRBV5-1
ASTRDRATNTEAF
>TRBV9
ASSDTGSPTDTQY
>TRBV5-6
ASSFGLGDLPVDTQY
>TRBV15
ATSRQSGGWGGYT
>TRBV5-4
ASSLEGAFTGELF
>TRBV9
ASSPKGARGNTEAF
>TRBV6-5
ASSPTRPYEQY
>TRBV6-1
ASRQSSQPQH
>TRBV9
ASSVGQTYNSPLH
>TRBV2
ASNAGGGYT
>TRBV12-5
ASGAGTSDEQF
>TRBV6-5
ASSYTGLAGGNEQF
>TRBV7-9
ASSLGAGGRFGADTQY
>TRBV19
ASTQDRGLVGYT
>TRBV7-2
ASSPFAGRSGNTIY
>TRBV4-2
ASSRDRWDEKLF
>TRBV9
ASSDGTGGFCEQF
>TRBV7-6
ASSPMGPNTGELF
>TRBV27
ASSLKWFTEAF
>TRBV5-1
ASSPYRGGTEAF
>TRBV6-5
ASSYSGTRTYEQY
>TRBV25-1
ASSEWAGPQETQY
>TRBV29-1
SVRQGAYTEAF
>TRBV27
ASSPGQGIGDGYT
>TRBV10-2
ASSPSDRGLNNEQF
>TRBV15
ATSSDINYGYT
>TRBV30
AWSSSYRAGNTIY
>TRBV29-1
SLLASDTDTQY
>TRBV5-1
ASSLVLQGHGYT